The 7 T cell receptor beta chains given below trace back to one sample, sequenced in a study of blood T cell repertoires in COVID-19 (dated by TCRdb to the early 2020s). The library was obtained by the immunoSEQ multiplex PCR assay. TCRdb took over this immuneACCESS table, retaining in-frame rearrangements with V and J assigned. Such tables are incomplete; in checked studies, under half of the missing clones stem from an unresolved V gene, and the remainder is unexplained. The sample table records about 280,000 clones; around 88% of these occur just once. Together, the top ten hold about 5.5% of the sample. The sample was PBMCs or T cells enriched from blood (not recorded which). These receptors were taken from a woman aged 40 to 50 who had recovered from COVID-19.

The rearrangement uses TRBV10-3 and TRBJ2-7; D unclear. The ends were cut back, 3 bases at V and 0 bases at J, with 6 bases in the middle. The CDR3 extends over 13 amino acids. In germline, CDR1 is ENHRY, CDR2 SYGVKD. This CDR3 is CAISDQVSYEQYF. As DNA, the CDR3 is TGTGCCATCAGTGATCAGGTCTCCTACGAGCAGTACTTC.

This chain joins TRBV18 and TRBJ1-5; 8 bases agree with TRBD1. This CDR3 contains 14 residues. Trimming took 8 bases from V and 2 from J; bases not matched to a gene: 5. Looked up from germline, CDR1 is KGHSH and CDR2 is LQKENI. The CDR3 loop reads CASTRTGRNQPQHF. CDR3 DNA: TGTGCCAGCACGAGGACAGGGCGCAATCAGCCCCAGCATTTT. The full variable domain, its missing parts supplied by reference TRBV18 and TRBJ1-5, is NAGVMQNPRHLVRRRGQEARLRCSPMKGHSHVYWYRQLPEEGLKFMVYLQKENIIDESGMPKERFSAEFPKEGPSILRIQQVVRGDSAAYFCASTRTGRNQPQHFGDGTRLSIL.

The CDR3 region is CSVILADSYNEQFF. Written as DNA, the CDR3 is TGCAGCGTCATACTAGCGGACTCCTACAATGAGCAGTTCTTC. This sequence joins TRBV29-1 and TRBJ2-1, with 8 nucleotides matching TRBD2. Per germline, CDR1 SQVTM and CDR2 ANQGSEA. The V and J ends lost 6 bases and 0 bases, in that order; junction bases with no gene match: 4. CDR3 length: 14 residues.

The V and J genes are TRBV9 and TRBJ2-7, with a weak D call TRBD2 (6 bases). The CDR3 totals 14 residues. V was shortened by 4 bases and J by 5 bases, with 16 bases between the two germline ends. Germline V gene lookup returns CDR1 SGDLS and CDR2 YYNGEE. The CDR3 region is CASSPPGVSHEQYF. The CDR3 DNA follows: TGTGCCAGCAGCCCTCCGGGAGTTTCGCACGAGCAGTACTTC. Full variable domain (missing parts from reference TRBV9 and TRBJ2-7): DSGVTQTPKHLITATGQRVTLRCSPRSGDLSVYWYQQSLDQGLQFLIQYYNGEERAKGNILERFSAQQFPDLHSELNLSSLELGDSALYFCASSPPGVSHEQYFGPGTRLTVT.

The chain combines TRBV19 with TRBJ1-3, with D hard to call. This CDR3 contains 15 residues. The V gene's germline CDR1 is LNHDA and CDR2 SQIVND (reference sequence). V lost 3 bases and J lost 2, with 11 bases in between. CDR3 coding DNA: TGTGCCAGTAGTATTTTTCCAGGCACTGGAAACACCATATATTTT. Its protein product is CASSIFPGTGNTIYF.

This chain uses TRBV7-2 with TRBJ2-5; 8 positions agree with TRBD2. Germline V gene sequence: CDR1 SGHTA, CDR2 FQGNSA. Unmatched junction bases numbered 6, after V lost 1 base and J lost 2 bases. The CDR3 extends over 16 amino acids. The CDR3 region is CASSLEIAGGQETQYF. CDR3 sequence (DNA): TGTGCCAGCAGCTTAGAAATTGCGGGAGGACAAGAGACCCAGTACTTC.

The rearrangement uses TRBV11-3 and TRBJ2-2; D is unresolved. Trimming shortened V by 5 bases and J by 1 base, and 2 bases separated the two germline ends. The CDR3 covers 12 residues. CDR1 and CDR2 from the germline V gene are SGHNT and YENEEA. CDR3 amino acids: CASSLNTGELFF. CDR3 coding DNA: TGTGCCAGCAGCCTGAACACCGGGGAGCTGTTTTTT.